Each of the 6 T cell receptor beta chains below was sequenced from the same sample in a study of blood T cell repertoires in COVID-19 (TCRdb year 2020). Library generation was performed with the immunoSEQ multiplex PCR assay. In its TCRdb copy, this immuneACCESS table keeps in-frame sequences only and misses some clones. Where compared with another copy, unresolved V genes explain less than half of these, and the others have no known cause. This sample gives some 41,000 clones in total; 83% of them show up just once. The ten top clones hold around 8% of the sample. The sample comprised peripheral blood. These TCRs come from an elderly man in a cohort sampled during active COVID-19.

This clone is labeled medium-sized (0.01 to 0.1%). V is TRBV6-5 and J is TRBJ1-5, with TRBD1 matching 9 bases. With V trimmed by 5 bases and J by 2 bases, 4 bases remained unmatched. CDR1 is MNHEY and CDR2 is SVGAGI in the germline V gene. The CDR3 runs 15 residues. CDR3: CASSTGGIGNQPQHF. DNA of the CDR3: TGTGCCAGCAGTACAGGGGGCATCGGCAATCAGCCCCAGCATTTT.

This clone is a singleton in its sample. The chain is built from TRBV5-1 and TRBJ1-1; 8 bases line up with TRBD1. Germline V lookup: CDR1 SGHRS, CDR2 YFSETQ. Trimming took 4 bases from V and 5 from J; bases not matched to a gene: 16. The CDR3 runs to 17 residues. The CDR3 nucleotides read TGCGCCAGCAGCAGCGGGCAGGGGGCAGGATTGACGACTGAAGCTTTCTTT. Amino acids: CASSSGQGAGLTTEAFF.

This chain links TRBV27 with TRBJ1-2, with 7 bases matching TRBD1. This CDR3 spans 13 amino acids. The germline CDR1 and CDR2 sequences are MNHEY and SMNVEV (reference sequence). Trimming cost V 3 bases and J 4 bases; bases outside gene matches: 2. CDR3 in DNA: TGTGCCAGCAGTTTTAGACAGGGCTATGGCTACACCTTC. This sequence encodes CASSFRQGYGYTF.

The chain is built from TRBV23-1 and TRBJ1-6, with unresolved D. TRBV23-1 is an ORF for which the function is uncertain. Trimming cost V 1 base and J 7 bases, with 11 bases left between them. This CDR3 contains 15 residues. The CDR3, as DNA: TGCGCCAGCAGTCAATTGGCCAGGCCGAATTCACCCCTCCACTTT. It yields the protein CASSQLARPNSPLHF.

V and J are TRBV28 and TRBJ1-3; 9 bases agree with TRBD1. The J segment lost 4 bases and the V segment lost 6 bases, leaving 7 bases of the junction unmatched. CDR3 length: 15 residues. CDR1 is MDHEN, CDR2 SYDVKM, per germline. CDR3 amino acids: CASSPRTGVGNTIYF. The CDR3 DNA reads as TGTGCCAGCAGCCCCCGGACAGGGGTCGGAAACACCATATATTTT.

The CDR3 DNA is TGTGCCAGCAGCTTAGACTTTGACAGGGCCTACGAGCAGTACTTC. It translates to CASSLDFDRAYEQYF. The V and J genes are TRBV11-2 and TRBJ2-7, with TRBD1 matching over 7 bases. CDR1 SGHAT and CDR2 FQNNGV come from the germline V gene. J lost 2 bases, V lost 0 bases, and 4 bases had no gene match. This CDR3 has 15 amino acids.